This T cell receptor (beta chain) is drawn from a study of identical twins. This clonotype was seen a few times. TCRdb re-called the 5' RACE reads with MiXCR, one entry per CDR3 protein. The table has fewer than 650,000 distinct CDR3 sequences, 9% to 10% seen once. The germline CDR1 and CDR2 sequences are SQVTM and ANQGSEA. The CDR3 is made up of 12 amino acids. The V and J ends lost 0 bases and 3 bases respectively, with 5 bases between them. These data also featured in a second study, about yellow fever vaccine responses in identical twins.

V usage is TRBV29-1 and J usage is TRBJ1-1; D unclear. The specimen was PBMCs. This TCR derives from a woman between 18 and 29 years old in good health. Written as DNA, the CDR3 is TGCAGCGTTGAAGAGGGGTACACTGAAGCTTTCTTT. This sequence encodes CSVEEGYTEAFF.